This is a list of T cell receptor beta chains from one sample in a study of blood T cell repertoires in COVID-19. The data were produced by immunoSEQ multiplex PCR, yet TCRdb's version contains in-frame clones alone and is incomplete. The repertoire consists of 55,000 to 75,000 clones, with approximately 88% occurring once and the leading ten covering roughly 16%. The sequenced sample was peripheral blood. The receptors shown here come from a man in his sixties with COVID-19, enrolled during active disease. Each CDR3 is given with its conserved first and last residue. The D gene is left open where the match is weak. The size field is filled for only some rows; it gives once, few, many or a size class.

abundance | len | j_gene | d_gene | v_gene | CDR3aa | CDR3nt
once | 16 | TRBJ1-3 | . | TRBV7-6 | CASSPFGGQQGNTIYF | TGTGCCAGCAGCCCTTTTGGGGGCCAGCAAGGAAACACCATATATTTT
once | 15 | TRBJ2-1 | . | TRBV5-1 | CASSLGGASYNEQFF | TGCGCCAGCAGCTTGGGCGGGGCGAGTTACAATGAGCAGTTCTTC
. | 13 | TRBJ1-5 | . | TRBV19 | CASSSGLGQPQHF | TGTGCCAGTAGTTCGGGATTGGGTCAGCCCCAGCATTTT
once | 15 | TRBJ1-5 | . | TRBV28 | CASSLGTHSNQPQHF | TGTGCCAGCAGTTTAGGGACTCATAGCAATCAGCCCCAGCATTTT
. | 15 | TRBJ2-3 | . | TRBV7-3 | CASSPGGQGLDTQYF | TGTGCCAGCAGCCCCGGTGGCCAGGGGTTAGATACGCAGTATTTT
once | 16 | TRBJ1-6 | . | TRBV5-6 | CASSLTSGEYNSPLHF | TGTGCCAGCAGCTTGACCTCTGGAGAGTATAATTCACCCCTCCACTTT
. | 17 | TRBJ2-3 | . | TRBV5-6 | CASSLWVGTGGTDTQYF | TGTGCCAGCAGCTTGTGGGTAGGAACGGGAGGCACAGATACGCAGTATTTT
. | 16 | TRBJ2-3 | TRBD1 | TRBV9 | CASSERGQGAMDTQYF | TGTGCCAGCAGCGAGAGGGGACAGGGGGCAATGGATACGCAGTATTTT
. | 15 | TRBJ1-3 | . | TRBV7-3 | CASSLEGSSGNTIYF | TGTGCCAGCAGCTTAGAGGGAAGCTCTGGAAACACCATATATTTT
. | 13 | TRBJ2-4 | . | TRBV6-1 | CASSEQVRNIQYF | TGTGCCAGCAGTGAACAGGTTAGAAACATTCAGTACTTC
. | 16 | TRBJ1-1 | TRBD1 | TRBV18 | CASSTTGGGLNTEAFF | TGTGCCAGCTCAACCACAGGGGGTGGATTAAACACTGAAGCTTTCTTT
. | 20 | TRBJ1-3 | . | TRBV21-1 | CASSKDKGGGGTHSGNTIYF | TGTGCCAGCAGCAAAGATAAAGGTGGTGGAGGGACCCACTCTGGAAACACCATATATTTT
. | 13 | TRBJ2-7 | . | TRBV13 | CATSTNRAREQYF | TGTGCCACGTCCACGAACAGGGCCCGCGAGCAGTACTTC
. | 17 | TRBJ1-4 | . | TRBV18 | CASSPRGSTEGFEKLFF | TGTGCCAGCTCACCGAGGGGTTCGACGGAGGGCTTTGAAAAACTGTTTTTT
. | 10 | TRBJ1-1 | . | TRBV29-1 | CSVYITEAFF | TGCAGCGTGTATATCACTGAAGCTTTCTTT
. | 14 | TRBJ2-5 | TRBD1 | TRBV5-1 | CASSAHDREETQYF | TGCGCCAGCAGCGCCCACGACAGGGAAGAGACCCAGTACTTC
. | 13 | TRBJ2-3 | . | TRBV11-1 | CASSLMRGDTQYF | TGTGCCAGCAGCTTAATGCGGGGTGATACGCAGTATTTT
. | 16 | TRBJ2-2 | TRBD1 | TRBV3-1/TRBV3-2 | CASSPPGQGDAGELFF | TGTGCCAGCAGCCCCCCGGGACAGGGGGACGCCGGGGAGCTGTTTTTT
. | 15 | TRBJ1-2 | . | TRBV5-1 | CASSVSRGAPAGYTF | TGCGCCAGCAGCGTTTCAAGGGGCGCACCGGCCGGCTACACCTTC
. | 16 | TRBJ1-2 | TRBD1 | TRBV10-2 | CASSTATGTGNYGYTF | TGCGCCAGCAGTACTGCCACCGGGACAGGGAACTATGGCTACACCTTC
. | 14 | TRBJ1-1 | TRBD1 | TRBV3-1/TRBV3-2 | CASSVQGVDTEAFF | TGTGCCAGCAGCGTGCAGGGGGTGGACACTGAAGCTTTCTTT
. | 19 | TRBJ1-1 | TRBD1 | TRBV19 | CASSKNKAGTGGIDTEAFF | TGTGCCAGTAGTAAAAACAAAGCCGGGACAGGGGGCATTGACACTGAAGCTTTCTTT
. | 15 | TRBJ2-7 | TRBD2 | TRBV7-9 | CASSLLGLAGGEQYF | TGTGCCAGCAGCTTATTAGGTCTAGCGGGAGGCGAGCAGTACTTC
. | 14 | TRBJ2-7 | . | TRBV18 | CASSPGQGKVEQYF | TGTGCCAGCTCACCAGGGCAGGGTAAGGTAGAGCAGTACTTC
. | 12 | TRBJ2-3 | . | TRBV5-1 | CASSLEGGAQYF | TGCGCCAGCAGCTTGGAGGGAGGCGCGCAGTATTTT
. | 16 | TRBJ2-7 | . | TRBV24-1 | CATSDPNPDGIYEQYF | TGTGCCACCAGTGACCCTAACCCCGACGGGATCTACGAGCAGTACTTC
. | 15 | TRBJ2-1 | . | TRBV7-9 | CASSLGGGRTNEQFF | TGTGCCAGCAGCTTAGGGGGGGGCAGGACCAATGAGCAGTTCTTC
. | 15 | TRBJ1-5 | . | TRBV27 | CASSLEGREGQPQHF | TGTGCCAGCAGTTTAGAAGGCAGGGAGGGTCAGCCCCAGCATTTT
. | 15 | TRBJ2-2 | TRBD2 | TRBV2 | CASSDLAAVTGELFF | TGTGCCAGCAGTGACCTAGCGGCGGTCACCGGGGAGCTGTTTTTT
. | 15 | TRBJ1-2 | TRBD1 | TRBV28 | CASSDGQGLPNGYTF | TGTGCCAGCAGTGACGGACAGGGCTTACCGAATGGCTACACCTTC
. | 15 | TRBJ2-2 | TRBD1 | TRBV9 | CASKQGQGHTGELFF | TGTGCCAGCAAGCAGGGACAGGGGCACACCGGGGAGCTGTTTTTT
. | 14 | TRBJ2-5 | TRBD1 | TRBV7-2 | CASSYQTGAETQYF | TGTGCCAGCAGCTACCAGACAGGGGCAGAGACCCAGTACTTC
few | 14 | TRBJ1-2 | . | TRBV28 | CASSARGAIYGYTF | TGTGCCAGCAGTGCGCGGGGGGCCATCTATGGCTACACCTTC
. | 17 | TRBJ2-1 | TRBD2 | TRBV7-9 | CASSLTSGSGSYNEQFF | TGTGCCAGCAGCTTAACTAGCGGGTCCGGCTCCTACAATGAGCAGTTCTTC
. | 15 | TRBJ1-6 | TRBD1 | TRBV19 | CASSIDRQGGSPLHF | TGTGCCAGTAGTATAGATAGACAGGGCGGATCACCCCTCCACTTT
. | 13 | TRBJ2-7 | TRBD2 | TRBV9 | CASSAGTSDEQYF | TGTGCCAGCAGTGCCGGGACTAGCGACGAGCAGTACTTC
few | 18 | TRBJ1-1 | TRBD1 | TRBV7-7 | CASSLKCRDRGVCAEAFF | TGTGCCAGCAGCCTAAAATGCCGGGACAGGGGGGTATGCGCTGAAGCTTTCTTT
few | 13 | TRBJ1-5 | TRBD1 | TRBV7-9 | CASSATGGQPQHF | TGTGCCAGCAGCGCGACAGGGGGTCAGCCCCAGCATTTT
few | 14 | TRBJ1-5 | . | TRBV11-3 | CASSQGHDNQPQHF | TGTGCCAGCAGCCAAGGACACGACAATCAGCCCCAGCATTTT
. | 15 | TRBJ1-2 | TRBD1 | TRBV5-6 | CASRPMTGLVSGYTF | TGTGCCAGCAGACCTATGACAGGGCTTGTTTCCGGCTACACCTTC
. | 17 | TRBJ2-3 | TRBD1 | TRBV19 | CASSIDLPGQGRDTQYF | TGTGCCAGTAGTATAGATCTGCCGGGACAGGGGAGAGATACGCAGTATTTT
. | 15 | TRBJ1-6 | TRBD1 | TRBV5-4 | CASSSGQGENSPLHF | TGTGCCAGCAGCTCGGGACAGGGGGAGAATTCACCCCTCCACTTT
once | 14 | TRBJ1-4 | . | TRBV6-5 | CASSQGQENEKLFF | TGTGCCAGCAGTCAGGGGCAGGAAAATGAAAAACTGTTTTTT
. | 16 | TRBJ2-3 | TRBD2 | TRBV29-1 | CSVDSLAGDLTDTQYF | TGCAGCGTTGACTCCTTAGCGGGAGACTTGACAGATACGCAGTATTTT
. | 14 | TRBJ1-1 | . | TRBV6-5 | CASHAGQTNTEAFF | TGTGCCAGTCACGCTGGCCAGACAAACACTGAAGCTTTCTTT
. | 16 | TRBJ1-1 | TRBD1 | TRBV9 | CASSTRDREWNTEAFF | TGTGCCAGCAGCACCCGCGACAGGGAGTGGAACACTGAAGCTTTCTTT
. | 13 | TRBJ1-3 | . | TRBV12-3/TRBV12-4 | CASSFPPGNTIYF | TGTGCCAGCAGTTTCCCTCCCGGAAACACCATATATTTT
. | 13 | TRBJ2-1 | . | TRBV6-5 | CASQHEGGHEQFF | TGTGCCAGCCAACACGAGGGGGGGCATGAGCAGTTCTTC
. | 14 | TRBJ1-1 | . | TRBV7-9 | CASSLDGRATEAFF | TGTGCCAGCAGCTTAGATGGCAGGGCCACTGAAGCTTTCTTT
. | 15 | TRBJ2-7 | . | TRBV7-2 | CASSLGGGEYYEQYF | TGTGCCAGCAGCTTAGGCGGGGGCGAATACTACGAGCAGTACTTC
few | 14 | TRBJ1-2 | TRBD1 | TRBV29-1 | CSVRQDRGDYGYTF | TGCAGCGTCCGCCAGGACAGGGGTGACTATGGCTACACCTTC
once | 13 | TRBJ2-1 | TRBD1 | TRBV25-1 | CASSSGQGVEQFF | TGTGCCAGCAGTAGTGGTCAGGGGGTTGAGCAGTTCTTC